This T cell receptor (beta chain) was sequenced for a study of blood T cell repertoires in COVID-19. The wider study: Samples of COVID-19 (acute and convalescent) were obtained from the United States, Italy and Spain. Sample material is recorded as cDNA or gDNA derived from T cells, B-cell-depleted T cells, or PBMCs.

Under the authors' procedure: Amplification of reference gene primers was used by the study to estimate nucleated cell counts. Profiling relied on immunoSEQ multiplex PCR, and the TCRdb table lists in-frame clones only, not all of them. Clone size and V and J calls were adopted from that table, with D and trimming inferred from the DNA. The table lists around 220,000 clones, 80% to 90% of them singletons. The CDR3 has 18 residues. This clone was observed a handful of times. The material sequenced was peripheral blood. The receptor's source is a woman aged 80 or older with acute or convalescent COVID-19. The rearrangement joins TRBV21-1 to TRBJ1-1; the table names TRBD1, a call not compared with the DNA. TRBV21-1 is a pseudogene. The CDR3 coding sequence is TGTGCCAGCAGCAAAGGGCGGGACAGGCGAACTTCGAACACTGAAGCTTTCTTT. Translation: CASSKGRDRRTSNTEAFF.